The rows below give T cell receptor beta chains drawn from one sample of a study of beta chain features in type 1 diabetes. Sequencing used immunoSEQ multiplex PCR; TCRdb keeps in-frame clones, though not all of them. Here the sample spans a few hundred thousand clones, about 11% being singletons. The sequencing sample was made of naive CD4+ T cells from blood. The source of these receptors is a woman aged 25 to 39 in good health. Both conserved end residues are part of each CDR3. The order of the fields is V gene, D gene, J gene, clone size, CDR3 DNA, CDR3 protein. A D gene is named only where the DNA matches it firmly. The listing skips clone size in some rows; elsewhere it reads once, few, many or a size class.

V gene: TRBV15; D gene: .; J gene: TRBJ2-7; clone size: .; CDR3 DNA: TGTGCCACCAGCAGAGATCTTGGGACACTTGACGAGCAGTACTTC; CDR3 protein: CATSRDLGTLDEQYF
V gene: TRBV27; D gene: .; J gene: TRBJ2-3; clone size: .; CDR3 DNA: TGTGCCAGCAGTTTCGGGGGAGACGGGACAGATACGCAGTATTTT; CDR3 protein: CASSFGGDGTDTQYF
V gene: TRBV11-2; D gene: TRBD1; J gene: TRBJ2-1; clone size: .; CDR3 DNA: TGTGCCAGCAGCTTAGAGGACAGGGGCTCCTACAATGAGCAGTTCTTC; CDR3 protein: CASSLEDRGSYNEQFF
V gene: TRBV28; D gene: .; J gene: TRBJ2-7; clone size: few; CDR3 DNA: TGTGCCAGCAGTTTATCAGAGCGCGAGCAGTACTTC; CDR3 protein: CASSLSEREQYF
V gene: TRBV29-1; D gene: .; J gene: TRBJ2-7; clone size: few; CDR3 DNA: TGCAGCGCCGCGAGCTATCACTCCTACGAGCAGTACTTC; CDR3 protein: CSAASYHSYEQYF
V gene: TRBV25-1; D gene: .; J gene: TRBJ1-1; clone size: few; CDR3 DNA: TGTGCCAGCAGTGAATCCGCAGGTCGTTACACTGAAGCTTTCTTT; CDR3 protein: CASSESAGRYTEAFF
V gene: TRBV18; D gene: .; J gene: TRBJ1-2; clone size: few; CDR3 DNA: TGTGCCAGCTCACCCGGGGAAGATCATGGCTACACCTTC; CDR3 protein: CASSPGEDHGYTF
V gene: TRBV19; D gene: .; J gene: TRBJ2-2; clone size: .; CDR3 DNA: TGTGCCAGTAGTACCCCATGGACGGACTTTAAAACCGGGGAGCTGTTTTTT; CDR3 protein: CASSTPWTDFKTGELFF
V gene: TRBV7-2; D gene: .; J gene: TRBJ1-5; clone size: .; CDR3 DNA: TGTGCCAGCAGCTTAGGGAGGGATAGCAATCAGCCCCAGCATTTT; CDR3 protein: CASSLGRDSNQPQHF
V gene: TRBV18; D gene: .; J gene: TRBJ2-7; clone size: .; CDR3 DNA: TGTGCCAGCTCACCAGAATCAAGGGGCGAGCAGTACTTC; CDR3 protein: CASSPESRGEQYF
V gene: TRBV7-8; D gene: TRBD1; J gene: TRBJ1-2; clone size: few; CDR3 DNA: TGTGCCAGCAGCTTTTCCGGGACAGGGGGCTATGGCTACACCTTC; CDR3 protein: CASSFSGTGGYGYTF
V gene: TRBV19; D gene: TRBD2; J gene: TRBJ2-5; clone size: .; CDR3 DNA: TGTGCCAGTAGTATGTCGGCTAGCGGGAGATTCCCCTGGGAGACCCAGTACTTC; CDR3 protein: CASSMSASGRFPWETQYF
V gene: TRBV27; D gene: TRBD1; J gene: TRBJ2-6; clone size: .; CDR3 DNA: TGTGCCAGCAGTTCAACAGGGGTCCTCCACTCTGGGGCCAACGTCCTGACTTTC; CDR3 protein: CASSSTGVLHSGANVLTF
V gene: TRBV7-9; D gene: .; J gene: TRBJ2-3; clone size: .; CDR3 DNA: TGTGCCAGCAGCTTAATACTAGTGGGAGATACGCAGTATTTT; CDR3 protein: CASSLILVGDTQYF
V gene: TRBV18; D gene: .; J gene: TRBJ2-1; clone size: .; CDR3 DNA: TGTGCCAGCTCACCAGGGGCCGGGCCTTCTGAGCAGTTCTTC; CDR3 protein: CASSPGAGPSEQFF
V gene: TRBV18; D gene: TRBD1; J gene: TRBJ2-1; clone size: few; CDR3 DNA: TGTGCCAGCTCACCACCGCGAGGGACAGGGGACTACAATGAGCAGTTCTTC; CDR3 protein: CASSPPRGTGDYNEQFF
V gene: TRBV7-2; D gene: TRBD2; J gene: TRBJ2-1; clone size: .; CDR3 DNA: TGTGCCAGCAGCTCAGTAGCGGGGTGGAATGAGCAGTTCTTC; CDR3 protein: CASSSVAGWNEQFF
V gene: TRBV18; D gene: TRBD2; J gene: TRBJ2-7; clone size: .; CDR3 DNA: TGTGCCAGCTCGTCAGGACTAGCGGGAGTCTCTTACGAGCAGTACTTC; CDR3 protein: CASSSGLAGVSYEQYF
V gene: TRBV4-3; D gene: .; J gene: TRBJ2-7; clone size: few; CDR3 DNA: TGCGCCAGCAGCCAAGTAGGGACAAATCACTACGAGCAGTACTTC; CDR3 protein: CASSQVGTNHYEQYF
V gene: TRBV7-2; D gene: TRBD2; J gene: TRBJ2-1; clone size: .; CDR3 DNA: TGTGCCAGCAGCTTAACACTAGCGAACGAGCAGTTCTTC; CDR3 protein: CASSLTLANEQFF
V gene: TRBV7-2; D gene: TRBD2; J gene: TRBJ2-3; clone size: few; CDR3 DNA: TGTGCCAGCAGCTTACAGGCGGGAGCGGCAGATACGCAGTATTTT; CDR3 protein: CASSLQAGAADTQYF
V gene: TRBV28; D gene: TRBD2; J gene: TRBJ2-5; clone size: few; CDR3 DNA: TGTGCCAGCAGTTTCTCCCTTCCCGGACTAGCGGGAGGGCCCAGCAGAGAGACCCAGTACTTC; CDR3 protein: CASSFSLPGLAGGPSRETQYF
V gene: TRBV11-2; D gene: .; J gene: TRBJ2-7; clone size: few; CDR3 DNA: TGTGCCAGCAGCTTAGCAAGCGGTTACTCCTACGAGCAGTACTTC; CDR3 protein: CASSLASGYSYEQYF
V gene: TRBV18; D gene: TRBD2; J gene: TRBJ2-1; clone size: few; CDR3 DNA: TGTGCCAGCTCAGGACTAGCTTACAATGAGCAGTTCTTC; CDR3 protein: CASSGLAYNEQFF
V gene: TRBV10-2; D gene: TRBD1; J gene: TRBJ2-5; clone size: few; CDR3 DNA: TGCGCCAGCAGGATAGGGGGCGGAGAGACCCAGTACTTC; CDR3 protein: CASRIGGGETQYF
V gene: TRBV27; D gene: TRBD2; J gene: TRBJ2-2; clone size: .; CDR3 DNA: TGTGCCAGCAGTTTGCGGTCCCGGGACTACTCAGGCGGGGAGCTGTTTTTT; CDR3 protein: CASSLRSRDYSGGELFF
V gene: TRBV18; D gene: .; J gene: TRBJ1-2; clone size: few; CDR3 DNA: TGTGCCAGCTCACCATCAAGGGGTCAAGGCTACACCTTC; CDR3 protein: CASSPSRGQGYTF
V gene: TRBV28; D gene: TRBD1; J gene: TRBJ2-7; clone size: .; CDR3 DNA: TGTGCCAGCAGCAAAGACAGGGGGCCCTACGAGCAGTACTTC; CDR3 protein: CASSKDRGPYEQYF
V gene: TRBV10-3; D gene: TRBD1; J gene: TRBJ2-7; clone size: few; CDR3 DNA: TGTGCCATCATGCCGGGACAGGGGGCTAGGGAGCAGTACTTC; CDR3 protein: CAIMPGQGAREQYF
V gene: TRBV2; D gene: TRBD1; J gene: TRBJ1-5; clone size: .; CDR3 DNA: TGTGCCAGCAGTGGGACAGGGGGCCCGGGGCAGCCCCAGCATTTT; CDR3 protein: CASSGTGGPGQPQHF
V gene: TRBV4-2; D gene: .; J gene: TRBJ1-5; clone size: few; CDR3 DNA: TGTGCCAGCAGCCAAGATGGGGGGGTAGAGGCCCAGCATTTT; CDR3 protein: CASSQDGGVEAQHF
V gene: TRBV19; D gene: .; J gene: TRBJ2-1; clone size: .; CDR3 DNA: TGTGCCAGTAGTATCGAGTTTTCTTTCGCTGAGCAGTTCTTC; CDR3 protein: CASSIEFSFAEQFF
V gene: TRBV5-1; D gene: .; J gene: TRBJ1-2; clone size: few; CDR3 DNA: TGCGCCAGCAGCTCTCGGAGGAACAGTGTTGATTCGGGCTACACCTTC; CDR3 protein: CASSSRRNSVDSGYTF
V gene: TRBV7-9; D gene: .; J gene: TRBJ2-3; clone size: .; CDR3 DNA: TGTGCCAGCAGCCTTAGCACAGATACGCAGTATTTT; CDR3 protein: CASSLSTDTQYF
V gene: TRBV29-1; D gene: TRBD1; J gene: TRBJ1-2; clone size: .; CDR3 DNA: TGCAGCGTTACCGGGACAGGGATCTATGGCTACACCTTC; CDR3 protein: CSVTGTGIYGYTF
V gene: TRBV5-6; D gene: TRBD1; J gene: TRBJ1-2; clone size: .; CDR3 DNA: TGTGCCAGCAGCCGGACAGGGGTAGCTAACTATGGCTACACCTTC; CDR3 protein: CASSRTGVANYGYTF
V gene: TRBV9; D gene: TRBD2; J gene: TRBJ2-5; clone size: few; CDR3 DNA: TGTGCCAGCAGCGCCGGGACTAGCGGGAGCTCAGGAGAGACCCAGTACTTC; CDR3 protein: CASSAGTSGSSGETQYF
V gene: TRBV7-3; D gene: TRBD1; J gene: TRBJ2-7; clone size: .; CDR3 DNA: TGTGCCAGCAGCACGACAGGGGGCTACGAGCAGTACTTC; CDR3 protein: CASSTTGGYEQYF
V gene: TRBV29-1; D gene: TRBD2; J gene: TRBJ2-2; clone size: .; CDR3 DNA: TGCAGCGCGACCCAGACTAGCGTAGGCGGGGAGCTGTTTTTT; CDR3 protein: CSATQTSVGGELFF
V gene: TRBV18; D gene: TRBD2; J gene: TRBJ2-5; clone size: once; CDR3 DNA: TGTGCCAGCTCACCGAGACTAGCGGTTCAAGAGACCCAGTACTTC; CDR3 protein: CASSPRLAVQETQYF
V gene: TRBV21-1; D gene: .; J gene: TRBJ2-7; clone size: few; CDR3 DNA: TGTGCCAGCAGCCCTCGCTCCTACGAGCAGTACTTC; CDR3 protein: CASSPRSYEQYF
V gene: TRBV9; D gene: .; J gene: TRBJ2-7; clone size: .; CDR3 DNA: TGTGCCAGCAGCGCGGGACAACTACCCTCATACGAGCAGTACTTC; CDR3 protein: CASSAGQLPSYEQYF
V gene: TRBV9; D gene: .; J gene: TRBJ2-3; clone size: few; CDR3 DNA: TGTGCCAGCAGCGGCCCAGATTACACAGATACGCAGTATTTT; CDR3 protein: CASSGPDYTDTQYF
V gene: TRBV6-5; D gene: .; J gene: TRBJ2-7; clone size: few; CDR3 DNA: TGTGCCAGCAGTTACAGCCAGGGATACTCGGAGCAGTACTTC; CDR3 protein: CASSYSQGYSEQYF
V gene: TRBV6-5; D gene: .; J gene: TRBJ2-1; clone size: .; CDR3 DNA: TGTGCCAGCAGCCGCACTAGAGGGTTCGTCAATGAGCAGTTCTTC; CDR3 protein: CASSRTRGFVNEQFF
V gene: TRBV7-2; D gene: .; J gene: TRBJ1-4; clone size: .; CDR3 DNA: TGTGCCAGCAGCTTAGTGAGGTCGAATGAAAAACTGTTTTTT; CDR3 protein: CASSLVRSNEKLFF
V gene: TRBV7-9; D gene: .; J gene: TRBJ2-7; clone size: .; CDR3 DNA: TGCGGGGGTGCACCTCCGTGCTCCTACGAGCAGTACTTC; CDR3 protein: CGGAPPCSYEQYF
V gene: TRBV7-9; D gene: .; J gene: TRBJ2-7; clone size: few; CDR3 DNA: TGTGCCAGCAGCTTAAGGAACAGCTACGAGCAGTACTTC; CDR3 protein: CASSLRNSYEQYF
V gene: TRBV5-4; D gene: .; J gene: TRBJ2-4; clone size: few; CDR3 DNA: TGTGCCAGCAGCCCCGGGACACTAGCCAAAAACATTCAGTACTTC; CDR3 protein: CASSPGTLAKNIQYF
V gene: TRBV6-6; D gene: .; J gene: TRBJ1-4; clone size: few; CDR3 DNA: TGTGCCAGCAGTGGGCCGGGATTGATGAATGAAAAACTGTTTTTT; CDR3 protein: CASSGPGLMNEKLFF
V gene: TRBV5-6; D gene: TRBD2; J gene: TRBJ2-5; clone size: .; CDR3 DNA: TGTGCCAGCAGCTGGGGACTAGCCCAAGAGACCCAGTACTTC; CDR3 protein: CASSWGLAQETQYF
V gene: TRBV27; D gene: TRBD1; J gene: TRBJ2-5; clone size: few; CDR3 DNA: TGTGCCAGCGTTCCACCACCCCCGGGACAGGGGGCCCAAGAGACCCAGTACTTC; CDR3 protein: CASVPPPPGQGAQETQYF
V gene: TRBV30; D gene: .; J gene: TRBJ1-2; clone size: few; CDR3 DNA: TGTGCCTGGAGTACGGGGGGTTATGGCTACACCTTC; CDR3 protein: CAWSTGGYGYTF
V gene: TRBV27; D gene: .; J gene: TRBJ2-2; clone size: few; CDR3 DNA: TGTGCCAGCAGTGGGCGAGGGCGCAGTAGCTCCGGGGAGCTGTTTTTT; CDR3 protein: CASSGRGRSSSGELFF